This T cell receptor beta chain was recovered during a study of glioma-infiltrating T cells. Amplification of TCR alpha and beta CDR3 regions from RNA used iRepertoire nested multiplex PCR. One-step reverse transcription and amplification started from approximately 100-400 ng of tissue mRNA or PBMC total RNA. TCRdb called the multiplex PCR reads again in MiXCR, with one record for every CDR3 protein. The sample has about 130,000 distinct CDR3 sequences, more than 20% seen once. This clonotype was picked up many times. Its antigen is undetermined. CDR1 LNHNV and CDR2 YYDKDF come from the germline V gene (reference sequence). This CDR3 has 16 amino acids. V lost 0 bases and J 0 bases, leaving 9 bases between the germline ends. General study findings and limits: Above-expected tissue-blood divergence occurred in all gliomas, most in low-grade ones. Very few CDR3 sequences were shared between tissue and blood.

V and J are TRBV15 and TRBJ1-3; no clear D gene. The sample comprised glioma tissue, nonneoplastic brain tissue, or PBMCs (not recorded which). The sequence was collected from a human donor with low-grade glioma or glioblastoma, undergoing nonglioma brain surgery, or in good health (not recorded which). CDR3 DNA: TGTGCCACCAGCAGAGATGGGTACGACTCTGGAAACACCATATATTTT. Its protein is CATSRDGYDSGNTIYF.